This TCR beta chain emerged from a study of graft-versus-host responses after intestinal transplantation. Whole-study context: Each recipient received anti-thymocyte globulin induction, then tacrolimus and steroids for about 3 years. Study findings and constraints: Among circulating GvH clones, peak levels were associated with early post-transplant declines in HvG clones.

As regards this clone: Its antigen is not known. Different DNA sequences within this sample yield the same CDR3.

Libraries were prepared by immunoSEQ multiplex PCR; TCRdb keeps only in-frame clonotypes and omits some of them. This sample has tens of thousands of clones, with approximately 89% found just once. The CDR3 runs to 14 residues. The V gene's germline CDR1 is SGHAT and CDR2 FQNNGV. Trimming removed 3 bases at V and 4 bases at J, with 12 bases between. The sample in question was PBMCs, obtained less than 130 days after intestinal transplantation. The chain links TRBV11-2 to TRBJ2-5, with D possibly being TRBD2 (5 bases). The sequence derives from a human patient who received an intestinal transplant, so some T cells may come from the graft donor. CDR3 in amino acids: CASSLSSGRETQYF. Here the CDR3 DNA reads TGTGCCAGCAGCTTGTCAAGCGGTAGAGAGACCCAGTACTTC.